The rows below give T cell receptor beta chains drawn from one sample of a study of cytomegalovirus exposure and HLA in healthy donors. The data were produced by immunoSEQ multiplex PCR, yet TCRdb's version contains in-frame clones alone and is incomplete. The table includes approximately 190,000 clones, approximately 11% detected once. The specimen was PBMCs. The receptors stem from a man between 50 and 59 years old in good health and CMV-seropositive. The CDR3 runs from the conserved cysteine through the conserved F or W. The D gene is left open where the match is weak. Expanded clones get a size class; other rows say once, few or many, or leave the size out.

clone size | J gene | V gene | D gene | CDR3 protein | CDR3 DNA
few | TRBJ1-5 | TRBV7-2 | TRBD1 | CASSQGQFYQPQHF | TGTGCCAGCAGCCAGGGACAGTTTTATCAGCCCCAGCATTTT
few | TRBJ2-3 | TRBV5-1 | TRBD2 | CASSLSLAGDTDTQYF | TGCGCCAGCAGCTTGTCTCTAGCGGGGGATACAGATACGCAGTATTTT
few | TRBJ2-7 | TRBV7-9 | - | CASQWSAGPSYEQYF | TGTGCCAGCCAATGGTCCGCGGGGCCCTCCTACGAGCAGTACTTC
few | TRBJ2-2 | TRBV5-1 | - | CASSSMAGSNTGELFF | TGCGCCAGCAGCTCTATGGCAGGCTCGAACACCGGGGAGCTGTTTTTT
few | TRBJ1-1 | TRBV11-3 | - | CASSPRAGEAFF | TGTGCCAGCAGCCCGAGGGCGGGTGAAGCTTTCTTT
- | TRBJ2-5 | TRBV9 | TRBD2 | CASSVVGGGLETQYF | TGTGCCAGCAGCGTAGTTGGGGGGGGGTTGGAGACCCAGTACTTC
few | TRBJ2-5 | TRBV4-3 | TRBD2 | CASSQARGSQETQYF | TGCGCCAGCAGCCAGGCGCGGGGGTCCCAAGAGACCCAGTACTTC
- | TRBJ1-2 | TRBV10-3 | - | CAISETGPQGGYTF | TGTGCCATCAGTGAGACAGGCCCCCAGGGGGGCTACACCTTC
- | TRBJ1-5 | TRBV6-1 | - | CASSEAGGENQPQHF | TGTGCCAGCAGTGAAGCAGGGGGGGAGAATCAGCCCCAGCATTTT
once | TRBJ1-5 | TRBV28 | TRBD1 | CASSPGGQPLNQPQHF | TGTGCCAGCAGTCCAGGGGGCCAGCCTCTCAATCAGCCCCAGCATTTT
- | TRBJ2-1 | TRBV4-3 | TRBD2 | CASSQGPGGLADNEQFF | TGCGCCAGCAGCCAAGGACCTGGGGGACTAGCGGACAATGAGCAGTTCTTC
few | TRBJ1-4 | TRBV11-3 | TRBD1 | CASSPGQGAGKLFF | TGTGCCAGCAGCCCCGGACAGGGGGCAGGAAAACTGTTTTTT
- | TRBJ2-1 | TRBV10-3 | - | CAISESIVRDEQFF | TGTGCCATCAGTGAGTCGATTGTGCGGGATGAGCAGTTCTTC
few | TRBJ2-3 | TRBV9 | TRBD2 | CASSPPSGRGPDTQYF | TGTGCCAGCAGCCCTCCTAGCGGAAGGGGCCCCGATACGCAGTATTTT
few | TRBJ1-2 | TRBV6-1 | - | CASSDTPLNYGYTF | TGTGCCAGCAGTGATACCCCCCTAAACTATGGCTACACCTTC
few | TRBJ2-1 | TRBV7-6 | TRBD2 | CASSLAASGGGEQFF | TGTGCCAGCAGCTTAGCGGCTAGCGGGGGGGGTGAGCAGTTCTTC
- | TRBJ2-2 | TRBV10-1 | - | CASSRVVTGELFF | TGCGCCAGCAGTCGAGTAGTCACCGGGGAGCTGTTTTTT
- | TRBJ1-5 | TRBV30 | TRBD1 | CAWNNRGGNQPQHF | TGTGCCTGGAATAACAGGGGAGGCAATCAGCCCCAGCATTTT
few | TRBJ2-1 | TRBV19 | TRBD2 | CASSILGGGPSYNEQFF | TGTGCCAGTAGTATCTTAGGCGGGGGGCCTTCTTACAATGAGCAGTTCTTC
- | TRBJ2-7 | TRBV15 | - | CATSRDGTGTAYEQYF | TGTGCCACCAGCAGAGATGGGACTGGGACGGCTTACGAGCAGTACTTC
few | TRBJ1-2 | TRBV6-5 | TRBD1 | CARSQRQGFGYTF | TGTGCCAGAAGTCAACGACAGGGTTTTGGCTACACCTTC
- | TRBJ2-7 | TRBV7-8 | - | CASSGSGYEQYF | TGTGCCAGCAGTGGTAGCGGCTACGAGCAGTACTTC
- | TRBJ2-2 | TRBV7-2 | TRBD1 | CASSLDRGRGGELFF | TGTGCCAGCAGCCTCGACAGGGGGCGCGGCGGGGAGCTGTTTTTT
- | TRBJ1-1 | TRBV6-6 | - | CASSLTGRPNTEAFF | TGTGCCAGCAGTTTAACGGGTCGACCGAACACTGAAGCTTTCTTT
- | TRBJ2-1 | TRBV7-2 | - | CASSLAGPNNEQFF | TGTGCCAGCAGCTTAGCGGGGCCTAACAATGAGCAGTTCTTC
- | TRBJ1-3 | TRBV18 | TRBD1 | CASSPAQGAGNTIYF | TGTGCCAGCTCTCCGGCACAGGGGGCTGGAAACACCATATATTTT
few | TRBJ2-5 | TRBV6-1 | TRBD2 | CASASGSWGETQYF | TGTGCCAGCGCTAGCGGATCCTGGGGGGAGACCCAGTACTTC
- | TRBJ2-2 | TRBV9 | TRBD2 | CASSPSGTSGAGGELFF | TGTGCCAGCAGCCCCAGTGGAACTAGCGGGGCCGGCGGGGAGCTGTTTTTT
few | TRBJ2-3 | TRBV29-1 | - | CSGAQGTDTQYF | TGCAGCGGGGCACAGGGAACAGATACGCAGTATTTT
- | TRBJ2-5 | TRBV11-2 | TRBD1 | CASSLSTGGLGETQYF | TGTGCCAGCAGCCTCTCGACAGGGGGCTTAGGAGAGACCCAGTACTTC
- | TRBJ1-1 | TRBV5-6 | TRBD1 | CASSPGGGTEAFF | TGTGCCAGCAGCCCAGGGGGCGGCACTGAAGCTTTCTTT
- | TRBJ2-1 | TRBV27 | TRBD2 | CASSPRLAGGKNEQFF | TGTGCCAGCAGTCCCCGGCTAGCGGGAGGTAAGAATGAGCAGTTCTTC
few | TRBJ1-1 | TRBV6-1 | - | CASSVPTVNTEAFF | TGTGCCAGCAGTGTCCCGACAGTGAACACTGAAGCTTTCTTT
- | TRBJ2-1 | TRBV6-1 | - | CASSLQGGSYNEQFF | TGTGCCAGCAGTTTACAGGGAGGGTCCTACAATGAGCAGTTCTTC
- | TRBJ1-6 | TRBV7-9 | - | CASSFSRETPYNSPLHF | TGTGCCAGCAGCTTCAGCCGGGAAACACCATATAATTCACCCCTCCACTTT
- | TRBJ2-7 | TRBV4-3 | TRBD1 | CASSRGQGAYEQYF | TGCGCCAGCAGCCGAGGACAGGGAGCCTACGAGCAGTACTTC
few | TRBJ1-1 | TRBV6-5 | - | CASSPRRGTEAFF | TGTGCCAGCAGTCCAAGGAGAGGCACTGAAGCTTTCTTT
- | TRBJ1-5 | TRBV27 | - | CASSPLGRYSNQPQHF | TGTGCCAGCAGCCCCTTGGGGCGGTATAGCAATCAGCCCCAGCATTTT
few | TRBJ1-1 | TRBV7-2 | TRBD1 | CASSFRTGVDTEAFF | TGTGCCAGCAGCTTCAGGACAGGGGTAGACACTGAAGCTTTCTTT
few | TRBJ2-7 | TRBV7-8 | TRBD1 | CASSPGQGEQYF | TGTGCCAGCAGCCCGGGACAGGGCGAGCAGTACTTC
few | TRBJ2-2 | TRBV5-1 | - | CASVGLNTGELFF | TGCGCCAGCGTGGGACTTAACACCGGGGAGCTGTTTTTT
few | TRBJ1-1 | TRBV11-3 | - | CASTRGAGITEAFF | TGTGCCAGCACCAGAGGTGCAGGGATCACTGAAGCTTTCTTT
few | TRBJ2-5 | TRBV18 | - | CASSPGLSETQYF | TGTGCCAGCTCACCGGGCCTCTCGGAGACCCAGTACTTC
- | TRBJ1-5 | TRBV6-1 | - | CASTIQGLDQPQHF | TGTGCCAGCACTATTCAGGGGCTTGATCAGCCCCAGCATTTT
- | TRBJ2-1 | TRBV5-1 | TRBD1 | CASSPRSGTVTEQFF | TGCGCCAGCAGCCCCCGAAGTGGGACAGTCACTGAGCAGTTCTTC
- | TRBJ1-3 | TRBV5-1 | - | CASSLDLAGVGNTIYF | TGCGCCAGCAGCTTGGATCTCGCGGGCGTCGGAAACACCATATATTTT
- | TRBJ2-5 | TRBV2 | - | CASSGGQKGYF | TGTGCCAGCAGTGGGGGACAAAAGGGTTACTTC
- | TRBJ2-2 | TRBV28 | - | CASIQELNTGELFF | TGTGCCAGCATTCAGGAATTGAACACCGGGGAGCTGTTTTTT
- | TRBJ2-1 | TRBV9 | TRBD1 | CASSVDPGTGINNEQFF | TGTGCCAGCAGCGTCGACCCCGGGACAGGGATAAACAATGAGCAGTTCTTC
- | TRBJ2-3 | TRBV11-2 | - | CASNKGVGRTDTQYF | TGTGCCAGCAACAAAGGGGTGGGGAGGACAGATACGCAGTATTTT
- | TRBJ2-1 | TRBV27 | TRBD2 | CASSLRTSGGATRNEQFF | TGTGCCAGCAGTTTAAGGACTAGCGGGGGGGCCACGCGCAATGAGCAGTTCTTC